This T cell receptor beta chain was observed in a study of cytomegalovirus exposure and HLA in healthy donors. CDR1 LNHDA and CDR2 SQIVND come from the germline V gene (reference sequence). The CDR3 length is 13 residues. J was trimmed by 7 bases and V by 5 bases; bases with no gene match: 4. The method was immunoSEQ multiplex PCR; TCRdb's version includes in-frame clones alone and lacks a portion of them. This table holds 300,000 to 350,000 clones, approximately 91% found once. The sample comprised PBMCs. The J gene is TRBJ2-4, the V gene TRBV19; 8 positions agree with TRBD1. This clonotype originated in a man younger than 40 in good health and CMV-seronegative. This CDR3 reads CASSQGARNIQYF. The CDR3 DNA is TGTGCCAGTAGTCAGGGGGCAAGGAACATTCAGTACTTC.